Listed below are T cell receptor beta chains from one sample, sequenced in a study of shared clonotypes between healthy human individuals. The table came from immunoSEQ multiplex PCR; TCRdb's copy has only in-frame clones and leaves some out. Among around 2,000,000 clones, less than 95% were seen once, and the ten largest hold 0.85% to 1.2%. Sequencing was performed on naive CD8+ T cells sorted from blood. Receptors were obtained from a man between 18 and 29 years old in good health. The CDR3 runs from the conserved cysteine through the conserved F or W. Fields, in order: clone size, J gene, V gene, D gene, CDR3 DNA, CDR3 protein. D genes are given only for firm matches. The listing skips clone size in some rows; elsewhere it reads once, few, many or a size class.

>NA|TRBJ1-2|TRBV6-5|NA
TGTGCCAGCAGTTACTCGGGCCCAGCTAACTATGGCTACACCTTC
CASSYSGPANYGYTF
>NA|TRBJ2-3|TRBV27|NA
TGTGCCAGCAGTTTATCCGGACAGCGCACAGATACGCAGTATTTT
CASSLSGQRTDTQYF
>NA|TRBJ2-2|TRBV2|TRBD1
TGTGCCAGCAGTGAAGAGTCTGGTTTCACAGGGGTCGGGGAGCTGTTTTTT
CASSEESGFTGVGELFF
>NA|TRBJ2-3|TRBV29-1|NA
TGCAGCGTTCCGGGAAGAGTCACAGATACGCAGTATTTT
CSVPGRVTDTQYF
>NA|TRBJ1-2|TRBV15|TRBD1
TGTGCCACCAGCAGTCCCGGACAGGGGGGCTATGGCTACACCTTC
CATSSPGQGGYGYTF
>NA|TRBJ1-2|TRBV7-6|TRBD1
TGTGCCAGCAGCCCACGGTCCACAGGGGACTATGGCTACACCTTC
CASSPRSTGDYGYTF
>NA|TRBJ2-5|TRBV5-1|TRBD1
TGCGCCAGCAGCCAGATGGGACAGGGGGGCAAAGAGACCCAGTACTTC
CASSQMGQGGKETQYF
>NA|TRBJ1-4|TRBV7-9|NA
TGTGCCAGCAGCTTAGCACAGGGAGTGACACGTGAAAAACTGTTTTTT
CASSLAQGVTREKLFF
>once|TRBJ1-4|TRBV2|NA
TGTGCCAGCACCAAAAGCCGGGGGCTCATGAATGAAAAACCGTTTTTT
CASTKSRGLMNEKPFF
>NA|TRBJ2-7|TRBV5-4|NA
TGTGCCAGCAGCTCAACCGGGCCGACCACCGAGCAGTACTTC
CASSSTGPTTEQYF
>NA|TRBJ1-1|TRBV10-3|TRBD1
TGTGCCATCAGTGAGCCCCCAGGACAGGGGGCCACTGAAGCTTTCTTT
CAISEPPGQGATEAFF
>NA|TRBJ1-5|TRBV6-5|NA
TGTGCCAGCAGCCCCCGGGTGCGGGATCAGCCCCAGCATTTT
CASSPRVRDQPQHF
>once|TRBJ2-7|TRBV19|NA
TGTGCCAGTAGTATCGGGACGGACAACTACGAGCAGTACTTC
CASSIGTDNYEQYF
>NA|TRBJ1-1|TRBV4-1|NA
TGCGCCAGCAGCCTAGTAAGTGACACTGAAGCTTTCTTT
CASSLVSDTEAFF
>once|TRBJ1-2|TRBV29-1|TRBD1
TGCAGCGGCACCCAGGGGGCTGCGGATGGCTACACCTTC
CSGTQGAADGYTF
>once|TRBJ1-6|TRBV19|NA
TGTGCCAGTAGTCGGGACGGCCATTCACCCCTCCACTTT
CASSRDGHSPLHF
>once|TRBJ2-1|TRBV7-9|TRBD1
TGTGCCAGCAGCTTTAGGGACAGGGGGCGGATTGAGCAGTTCTTC
CASSFRDRGRIEQFF
>NA|TRBJ2-3|TRBV4-1|NA
TGCGCCAGCAGCCAAGTTGGCGGGTGGACAGATACGCAGTATTTT
CASSQVGGWTDTQYF
>NA|TRBJ2-5|TRBV25-1|NA
TGTGCCAGCAGTGATAAAAGGGGACCGCTCTACCAAGAGACCCAGTACTTC
CASSDKRGPLYQETQYF
>NA|TRBJ2-3|TRBV2|TRBD2
TGTGCCAGCACCACTGGGGGGGTCGATACGCAGTATTTT
CASTTGGVDTQYF
>NA|TRBJ2-7|TRBV29-1|NA
TGCAGCGTTAGGGACTGGGAGACGGAGCAGTACTTC
CSVRDWETEQYF